The rows below give T cell receptor beta chains drawn from one sample of a study of blood T cell repertoires in COVID-19. Assay used: immunoSEQ multiplex PCR; TCRdb lists only in-frame clones, some missing. The sample lists about 48,000 clones; approximately 87% were seen once. The specimen was peripheral blood. The receptor source for this set is a woman in her sixties or seventies with acute or convalescent COVID-19. CDR3s include the opening cysteine and the closing phenylalanine or tryptophan. The D gene is left open where the match is weak. Some rows have no size entry. The others give once, few or many, or a class for an expanded clone.

j_gene: TRBJ1-4
d_gene: TRBD1
abundance: .
v_gene: TRBV7-9
CDR3aa: CASSLGTGRENEKLFF
CDR3nt: TGTGCCAGCAGCTTGGGGACAGGGAGAGAGAATGAAAAACTGTTTTTT

j_gene: TRBJ1-5
d_gene: TRBD1
abundance: .
v_gene: TRBV2
CDR3aa: CASRGTGGLYSNQPQHF
CDR3nt: TGTGCCAGCAGAGGGACAGGGGGTTTATATAGCAATCAGCCCCAGCATTTT

j_gene: TRBJ2-2
d_gene: TRBD1
abundance: once
v_gene: TRBV24-1
CDR3aa: CATSDPGQGETGELFF
CDR3nt: TGTGCCACCAGTGACCCGGGACAGGGGGAAACCGGGGAGCTGTTTTTT

j_gene: TRBJ2-3
d_gene: TRBD1
abundance: .
v_gene: TRBV10-3
CDR3aa: CATKPRDSAADTQYF
CDR3nt: TGTGCCACTAAACCCCGGGACAGCGCGGCAGATACGCAGTATTTT

j_gene: TRBJ1-3
d_gene: .
abundance: .
v_gene: TRBV6-6
CDR3aa: CASSQYGGTLTSGNTIYF
CDR3nt: TGTGCCAGCAGTCAGTATGGAGGGACCTTAACTTCTGGAAACACCATATATTTT

j_gene: TRBJ2-1
d_gene: TRBD2
abundance: .
v_gene: TRBV6-5
CDR3aa: CASSSLAGGTYNEQFF
CDR3nt: TGTGCCAGCAGTTCACTAGCGGGAGGTACCTACAATGAGCAGTTCTTC

j_gene: TRBJ2-1
d_gene: .
abundance: .
v_gene: TRBV14
CDR3aa: CASSQANSYNEQFF
CDR3nt: TGTGCCAGCAGCCAAGCCAACTCCTACAATGAGCAGTTCTTC

j_gene: TRBJ1-1
d_gene: .
abundance: few
v_gene: TRBV24-1
CDR3aa: CATSERGGTEAFF
CDR3nt: TGTGCCACCAGTGAGCGAGGGGGCACTGAAGCTTTCTTT

j_gene: TRBJ1-1
d_gene: .
abundance: .
v_gene: TRBV7-3
CDR3aa: CASSLNRMNTEAFF
CDR3nt: TGTGCCAGCAGCTTAAACAGAATGAACACTGAAGCTTTCTTT

j_gene: TRBJ2-7
d_gene: TRBD2
abundance: .
v_gene: TRBV6-5
CDR3aa: CASSYRASGRAYEQYF
CDR3nt: TGTGCCAGCAGTTATAGGGCTAGCGGGAGAGCCTACGAGCAGTACTTC

j_gene: TRBJ1-6
d_gene: TRBD1
abundance: .
v_gene: TRBV7-9
CDR3aa: CASSQRWTGDNSPLHF
CDR3nt: TGTGCCAGCAGTCAGAGGTGGACAGGAGATAATTCACCCCTCCACTTT

j_gene: TRBJ2-3
d_gene: TRBD2
abundance: .
v_gene: TRBV7-8
CDR3aa: CASSLRGGGSGDTQYF
CDR3nt: TGTGCCAGCAGCTTACGCGGGGGAGGGTCGGGAGATACGCAGTATTTT

j_gene: TRBJ1-2
d_gene: TRBD1
abundance: .
v_gene: TRBV7-3
CDR3aa: CASSLWRGRGTGTHNYGYTF
CDR3nt: TGTGCCAGCAGCTTATGGAGGGGAAGGGGGACAGGGACCCATAACTATGGCTACACCTTC

j_gene: TRBJ2-2
d_gene: TRBD2
abundance: .
v_gene: TRBV19
CDR3aa: CASTGLAGVTGELFF
CDR3nt: TGTGCCAGTACGGGACTAGCGGGAGTTACCGGGGAGCTGTTTTTT

j_gene: TRBJ1-1
d_gene: .
abundance: .
v_gene: TRBV11-3
CDR3aa: CASSLGQGRNTEAFF
CDR3nt: TGTGCCAGCAGCTTGGGGCAGGGCCGGAACACTGAAGCTTTCTTT

j_gene: TRBJ1-2
d_gene: .
abundance: .
v_gene: TRBV19
CDR3aa: CASSIATGPYGYTF
CDR3nt: TGTGCCAGTAGTATAGCGACAGGACCCTATGGCTACACCTTC

j_gene: TRBJ2-2
d_gene: TRBD1
abundance: .
v_gene: TRBV19
CDR3aa: CASSSRDRVTGELFF
CDR3nt: TGTGCCAGTAGTAGCCGGGACAGGGTTACCGGGGAGCTGTTTTTT

j_gene: TRBJ1-2
d_gene: TRBD1
abundance: .
v_gene: TRBV19
CDR3aa: CASSIPRDRDSNYGYTF
CDR3nt: TGTGCCAGTAGTATCCCCCGGGACAGGGATTCTAACTATGGCTACACCTTC